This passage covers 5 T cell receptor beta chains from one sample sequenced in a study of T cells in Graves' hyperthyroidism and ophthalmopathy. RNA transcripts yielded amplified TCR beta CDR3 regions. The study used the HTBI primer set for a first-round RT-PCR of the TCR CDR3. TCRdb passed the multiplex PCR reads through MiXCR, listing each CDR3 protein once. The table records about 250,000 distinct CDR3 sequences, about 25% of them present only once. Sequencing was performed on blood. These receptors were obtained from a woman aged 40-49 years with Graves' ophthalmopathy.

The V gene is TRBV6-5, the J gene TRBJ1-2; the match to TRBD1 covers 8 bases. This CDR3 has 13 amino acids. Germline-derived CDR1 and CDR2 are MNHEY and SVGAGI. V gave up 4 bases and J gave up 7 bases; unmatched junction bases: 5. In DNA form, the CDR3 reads TGTGCCAGCAGTTTTGGACAGGGCGGTGGCTACACCTTC. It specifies CASSFGQGGGYTF.

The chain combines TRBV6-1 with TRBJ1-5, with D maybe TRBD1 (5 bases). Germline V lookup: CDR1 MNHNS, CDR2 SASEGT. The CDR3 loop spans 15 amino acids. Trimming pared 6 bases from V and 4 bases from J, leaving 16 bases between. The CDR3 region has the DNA TGTGCCAGCAGCCCCCCGGGGCAGCTGAATCAGCCCCAGCATTTT. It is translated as CASSPPGQLNQPQHF.

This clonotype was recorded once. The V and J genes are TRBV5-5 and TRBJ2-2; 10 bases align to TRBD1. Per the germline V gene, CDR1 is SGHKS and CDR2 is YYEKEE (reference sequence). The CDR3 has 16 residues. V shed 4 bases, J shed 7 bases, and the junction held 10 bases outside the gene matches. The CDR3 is CASSDRPGQGFGELFF. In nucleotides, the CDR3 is TGTGCCAGCAGCGACCGGCCGGGACAGGGGTTCGGGGAGCTGTTTTTT.

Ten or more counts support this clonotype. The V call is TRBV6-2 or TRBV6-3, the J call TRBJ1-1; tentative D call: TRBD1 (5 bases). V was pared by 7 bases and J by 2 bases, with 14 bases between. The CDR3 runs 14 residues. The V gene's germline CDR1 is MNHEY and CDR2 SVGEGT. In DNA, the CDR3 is TGTGCCAGCACGGGGTTTGGGGGAAACACTGAAGCTTTCTTT. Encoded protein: CASTGFGGNTEAFF.

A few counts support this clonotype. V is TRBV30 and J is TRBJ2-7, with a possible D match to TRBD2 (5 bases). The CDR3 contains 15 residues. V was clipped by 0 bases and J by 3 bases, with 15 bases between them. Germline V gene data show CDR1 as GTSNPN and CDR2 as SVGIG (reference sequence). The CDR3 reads CAWSVGSGSGYEQYF. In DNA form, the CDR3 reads TGTGCCTGGAGTGTAGGGTCGGGGTCGGGCTACGAGCAGTACTTC.